This T cell receptor (beta chain) derives from a study of OX40 agonist ivuxolimab in advanced cancers. In terms of the full investigation: The costimulatory receptor OX40 (CD134) was targeted by ivuxolimab, a fully human IgG2 agonistic monoclonal antibody. Intravenous ivuxolimab was administered to patients every 2 weeks at six dose levels: 0.01, 0.1, 0.3, 1.5, 3 and 10 mg/kg. Among the 52 dose-escalation patients, some 20 had hepatocellular carcinoma, approximately 15 melanoma, 9 renal cell carcinoma and 9 head and neck cancer. The dose-escalation cohort was about 83% male with a mean age of approximately 60 years, ranging from roughly 23 to 85. Patients were allowed to have had prior anti-PD-1, anti-PD-L1 or anti-CTLA-4 therapy, and approximately 43% of the dose-escalation patients had previously received checkpoint inhibitors. Partial responses were achieved by three dose-escalation patients, of whom one had hepatocellular carcinoma and two had cutaneous melanoma. The purpose of peripheral TCRbeta sequencing was to test whether ivuxolimab changed TCR sequence diversity and led to clonal T-cell expansion. The monotherapy dose-escalation portion (N ≈ 57 patients) of the phase I ivuxolimab trial is reported in the paper.

From the germline V gene, CDR1 is MDHEN and CDR2 is SYDVKM. The CDR3 runs 15 residues from the cysteine to the phenylalanine. Left in the record is the CDR3 DNA by itself, 45 bases read in frame from the first base. The V end gives up 5 bases and the J end 1 base, leaving 7 bases in the junction not matched to a gene. For sequencing of the TCRbeta CDR3 region, genomic DNA was extracted from the sorted cells. The immunoSEQ Assay was used to sequence the TCRbeta CDR3 regions. TCRdb holds this immuneACCESS table with in-frame rearrangements only. Some clones are missing; in checked studies, unresolved V genes explain under half, and the rest has no known cause. The sample contains around 80,000 clones, just over 85% of them found a single time. The top ten clones comprise approximately 0.71% of the sample. On the study overall, not on this receptor specifically: Low levels of normalized T-cell clonal expansion were also seen in some patients who did not respond. In the 0.1-3.0 mg/kg groups, partial responders were among the patients with the lowest normalized peripheral clonal expansion, particularly in CD8+ T cells. After ivuxolimab, expanded clones were on average more numerous among CD8+ T cells than among CD4+ T cells. Which antigens the clonally expanded peripheral T cells were specific for was not determined. At doses of 0.1 to 3.0 mg/kg, clonal expansion of both CD4+ and CD8+ blood T cells was observed from baseline to week 6.

The trial excluded patients who had a history of autoimmune disease or were on systemic immunosuppression. Peripheral blood for TCR sequencing was drawn from every dose cohort at baseline, at cycle 4 day 1 and at cycle 7 day 1. The samples were taken from a phase I, first-in-human, multicenter, open-label dose-escalation trial of ivuxolimab. Adults with locally advanced or metastatic melanoma, renal cell, hepatocellular, or head and neck squamous cell carcinoma were enrolled in the trial. CD4+ and CD8+ T cells were sorted separately from peripheral blood before TCR sequencing. With regard to this clone: Its antigen is currently not known. No qualities accompany the bases; no much larger clone lies one base away.

This sequence was found in an adult with an advanced solid tumor such as melanoma, head and neck, liver or kidney cancer. Sequencing was performed on CD4+ or CD8+ T cells sorted from blood, taken in a trial of the OX40 agonist ivuxolimab. The rearranged chain carries TRBV28 and TRBJ1-1, with 7 central nucleotides matching TRBD1. CDR3 reads: CASSAQGGENTEAFF. The bases are TGTGCCAGCAGTGCCCAGGGGGGGGAGAACACTGAAGCTTTCTTT. The entire variable domain, with the stretches around the CDR3 drawn from the reference TRBV28 and TRBJ1-1 proteins, is DVKVTQSSRYLVKRTGEKVFLECVQDMDHENMFWYRQDPGLGLRLIYFSYDVKMKEKGDIPEGYSVSREKKERFSLILESASTNQTSMYLCASSAQGGENTEAFFGQGTRLTVV.